The following is a T cell receptor (beta chain) sequence with its context. The antigen is unknown. V shed 2 bases, J shed 4 bases, and the junction held 7 bases outside the gene matches. Germline CDR1 KGHSH, CDR2 LQKENI. The CDR3 contains 15 residues. Regarding treatment: approximately 9-day PBMC culture with coronavirus spike peptide pools or control peptides (ViraFEST assay). The unexposed donor provided CD4+ T cells, which were taken before the COVID-19 pandemic (2011-2018). ViraFEST used peptide pools to expand antigen-specific T cells before TCR sequencing. These data come from a study of vaccination and CD4 T cells after COVID-19. Looking at the study overall: Recovered patients in the cohort numbered six men and four women, two of them Hispanic.

The Oncomine TCR Beta short-read assay sequenced DNA from cultured CD4+ T cells. TCRdb passed the PCR reads through MiXCR, listing each CDR3 protein once. The sample includes about 9,100 distinct CDR3 sequences, approximately 31% of them seen just once. The chain combines TRBV18 with TRBJ1-2; TRBD1 matches 7 bases. This TCR derives from a human donor in good health. Sequenced: CD4+ T cells from blood, cultured in vitro. The CDR3 DNA follows: TGTGCCAGCTCACCAGGCGCCTACAGGGGCTATGGCTACACCTTC. Translation: CASSPGAYRGYGYTF.